Following are 14 T cell receptor beta chains from one sample sequenced in a study of T cells in Graves' hyperthyroidism and ophthalmopathy. TCR beta CDR3 region amplification was performed from RNA transcripts. When the TCR CDR3 underwent first-round RT-PCR, the HTBI primer set was used. TCRdb re-derived calls from the multiplex PCR reads in MiXCR, one entry per CDR3 protein. The table has hundreds of thousands of distinct CDR3 sequences, approximately 15% seen once. Sequenced material: blood. The receptors originated from a woman under 30 with Graves' hyperthyroidism.

In this sample, this clonotype turned up many times. The rearrangement joins TRBV15 to TRBJ2-3, with TRBD1 matching over 7 bases. J lost 5 bases, V lost 3 bases, and 11 bases had no gene match. Germline V gene lookup returns CDR1 LNHNV and CDR2 YYDKDF (reference sequence). This CDR3 comprises 16 residues. CDR3 nucleotide sequence: TGTGCCACCAGCAGGTCCGGGACAGCCAACAGAGATACGCAGTATTTT. Residues: CATSRSGTANRDTQYF.

The rearrangement uses TRBV12-5 and TRBJ1-2; the D gene is possibly TRBD1 (6 bases). The CDR3 loop spans 16 amino acids. The V and J ends lost 1 base and 5 bases respectively, with 17 bases between them. Germline loops: CDR1 LGHNT, CDR2 FRNRAP. The CDR3 sequence: CASGLAPGTHKYGYTF. The CDR3 coding sequence is TGTGCTAGTGGTTTGGCTCCCGGGACACATAAATATGGCTACACCTTC.

In this sample, this clonotype turned up many times. Given a much more abundant clone one base away, this may be a read error. V and J are TRBV10-3 and TRBJ1-1, with D unclear. Germline CDR1 is ENHRY and CDR2 is SYGVKD. This CDR3 is built from 11 residues. V shed 2 bases and J shed 2 bases, with 0 bases lying between them. The CDR3 bases are TGTGCCATCAGTGAGAACACTGAAGCTTTCTTT. This codes for CAISENTEAFF.

The V gene is TRBV7-9, the J gene TRBJ2-2, with TRBD2 matching over 12 bases. This CDR3 spans 20 amino acids. Germline V gives CDR1 SEHNR, CDR2 FQNEAQ (reference sequence). Trimming cost V 1 base and J 2 bases; bases outside gene matches: 11. CDR3 bases: TGTGCCAGCAGCTTAGGGGGGCTAGCGGGAGGGCCCAAAAACACCGGGGAGCTGTTTTTT. Amino acids: CASSLGGLAGGPKNTGELFF.

This clonotype has at least ten counts. V usage is TRBV20-1 and J usage is TRBJ1-5; no definite D call. The germline V gene encodes CDR1 DFQATT and CDR2 SNEGSKA (reference sequence). Trimming cost V 3 bases and J 4 bases, with 7 bases left between them. The CDR3 extends over 12 amino acids. CDR3 amino acids: CSASYGNQPQHF. The CDR3 DNA is TGCAGTGCTAGTTACGGAAATCAGCCCCAGCATTTT.

V usage is TRBV2 and J usage is TRBJ1-5, with D unclear. V lost 2 bases and J 4 bases, leaving 6 bases between the germline ends. CDR1 is SNHLY, CDR2 FYNNEI, per germline. This CDR3 contains 13 residues. The CDR3 loop reads CASSEWENQPQHF. The CDR3 DNA follows: TGTGCCAGCAGTGAATGGGAAAATCAGCCCCAGCATTTT.

In this sample, this clonotype turned up a few times. The J gene is TRBJ1-5, the V gene TRBV16; TRBD1 matches at 8 bases. V was pared by 1 base and J by 4 bases, with 3 bases of the junction left unmatched. Germline V gene sequence: CDR1 KGHSY, CDR2 FQNENV. This CDR3 is built from 15 residues. This CDR3 reads CASSQWGQANQPQHF. The DNA for the CDR3 is TGTGCCAGCAGCCAATGGGGACAGGCTAATCAGCCCCAGCATTTT.

This chain connects TRBV20-1 to TRBJ2-2; no firm D call. V lost 6 bases and J 7 bases, leaving 15 bases between the germline ends. This CDR3 region has 13 residues. Germline V CDR1 and CDR2: DFQATT, SNEGSKA (reference sequence). DNA of the CDR3: TGCAGTGCAATCCGAGGTCGGGTCGGGGAGCTGTTTTTT. The encoded protein is CSAIRGRVGELFF.

In its sample, this clonotype was seen many times. This chain connects TRBV18 to TRBJ2-1; 12 bases match TRBD2. The CDR3 runs to 16 residues. V was clipped by 3 bases and J by 4 bases; unmatched bases: 4. The germline V gene encodes CDR1 KGHSH and CDR2 LQKENI. In nucleotides, the CDR3 is TGTGCCAGCTCACCCCAGACTAGCGGGAGATACAATGAGCAGTTCTTC. This sequence encodes CASSPQTSGRYNEQFF.

This clonotype came up many times. This chain joins TRBV29-1 and TRBJ2-3; 7 nucleotides agree with TRBD1. There are 13 residues in the CDR3. Germline CDR1 SQVTM, CDR2 ANQGSEA. Germline trimming cut 6 bases from V and 4 bases from J; bases unmatched to any gene: 7. DNA of the CDR3: TGCAGCGTGAGGCCACAGGGGTCAGATACGCAGTATTTT. Protein sequence: CSVRPQGSDTQYF.

This clonotype came up many times. The chain uses TRBV7-8 and TRBJ2-1; 10 bases line up with TRBD2. CDR1 and CDR2 (germline): SGHVS, FQNEAQ. The CDR3 contains 17 residues. V trimming: 2 bases; J trimming: 4 bases; junction bases outside the gene matches: 8. In DNA form, the CDR3 reads TGTGCCAGCAGCTTATCCCCAGCGGGAGGGTATTACAATGAGCAGTTCTTC. It codes for CASSLSPAGGYYNEQFF.

This clonotype has ten or more counts. The chain links TRBV12-3 or TRBV12-4 to TRBJ2-5; TRBD2 agrees at 8 bases. This CDR3 contains 15 residues. V trimming: 2 bases; J trimming: 1 base; junction bases outside the gene matches: 3. CDR3 in DNA: TGTGCCAGCAGTTTATTAGCGGGGATCCAAGAGACCCAGTACTTC. It encodes CASSLLAGIQETQYF.

This clonotype appeared many times. The V call is TRBV18, the J call TRBJ2-3; D is uncertain. Per the germline V gene, CDR1 is KGHSH and CDR2 is LQKENI. Trimming left V 4 bases short and J 5 bases short, with 19 bases between. The CDR3 sequence is 16 residues long. The CDR3 nucleotides read TGTGCCAGCTCACTGAACCGATCCCCAGGTGGAGATACGCAGTATTTT. It yields the protein CASSLNRSPGGDTQYF.

This clonotype was counted ten times or more. The V gene is TRBV7-2, the J gene TRBJ2-7; 8 bases map to TRBD2. With V trimmed by 4 bases and J by 1 base, 6 bases remained unmatched. The CDR3 sequence is 15 residues long. Per germline, CDR1 SGHTA and CDR2 FQGNSA. The CDR3 loop is CASSWLAGNSYEQYF. CDR3 nucleotides: TGTGCCAGCAGCTGGCTAGCGGGTAATTCCTACGAGCAGTACTTC.